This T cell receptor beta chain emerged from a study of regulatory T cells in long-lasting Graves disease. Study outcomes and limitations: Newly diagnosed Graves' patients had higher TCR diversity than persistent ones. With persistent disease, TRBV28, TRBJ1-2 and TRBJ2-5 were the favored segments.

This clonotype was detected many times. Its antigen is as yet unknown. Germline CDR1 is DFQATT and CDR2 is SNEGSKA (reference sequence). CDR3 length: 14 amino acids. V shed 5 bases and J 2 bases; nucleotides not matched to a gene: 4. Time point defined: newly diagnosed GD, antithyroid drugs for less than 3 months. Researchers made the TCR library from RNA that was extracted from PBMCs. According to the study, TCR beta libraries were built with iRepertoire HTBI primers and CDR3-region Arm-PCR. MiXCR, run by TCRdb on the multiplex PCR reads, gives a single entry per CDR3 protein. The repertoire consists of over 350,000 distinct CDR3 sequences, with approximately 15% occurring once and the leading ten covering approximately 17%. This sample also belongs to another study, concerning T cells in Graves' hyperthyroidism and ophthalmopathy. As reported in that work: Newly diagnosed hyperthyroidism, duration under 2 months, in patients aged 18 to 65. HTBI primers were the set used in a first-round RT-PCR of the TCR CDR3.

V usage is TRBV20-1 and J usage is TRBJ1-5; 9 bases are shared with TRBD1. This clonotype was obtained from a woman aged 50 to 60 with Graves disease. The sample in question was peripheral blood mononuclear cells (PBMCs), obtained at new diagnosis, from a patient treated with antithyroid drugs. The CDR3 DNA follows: TGCAGTGCTCTACGGACAGGGGGCAATCAGCCCCAGCATTTT. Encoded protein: CSALRTGGNQPQHF.